A selection of T cell receptor beta chains follows, all from one sample in a study of blood T cell repertoires in COVID-19. Some clones are missing from TCRdb's copy, which holds only in-frame ones; the method was immunoSEQ multiplex PCR. The data show roughly 120,000 clones, 75% to 80% seen once. Sequenced sample: peripheral blood. All receptors derive from a human donor in a cohort sampled during active COVID-19. Both conserved end residues are part of each CDR3.

V: TRBV19
J: TRBJ2-7
CDR3: CASSISGSYEQYF

V: TRBV7-6
J: TRBJ2-7
CDR3: CASSLLAGGPEQYF

V: TRBV29-1
J: TRBJ1-1
CDR3: CSVMAGNTEAFF

V: TRBV7-9
J: TRBJ1-6
CDR3: CASSPQDQSPYSPLHF

V: TRBV10-3
J: TRBJ2-7
CDR3: CATRTGSSYEQYF

V: TRBV11-3
J: TRBJ2-7
CDR3: CASSPGGGSYEQYF

V: TRBV5-1
J: TRBJ1-5
CDR3: CASNGQFSRGNQPQHF

V: TRBV28
J: TRBJ2-5
CDR3: CASSLITGNTGETQYF

V: TRBV19
J: TRBJ1-2
CDR3: CASSILGVYGYTF

V: TRBV27
J: TRBJ1-1
CDR3: CASSLVRGQAEAFF

V: TRBV25-1
J: TRBJ1-1
CDR3: CASSHLGGATEAFF

V: TRBV11-3
J: TRBJ1-1
CDR3: CASSDRDRGTEAFF

V: TRBV13
J: TRBJ2-7
CDR3: CASSWGGTSGIYEQYF

V: TRBV7-3
J: TRBJ1-1
CDR3: CASSPGPVGSTEAFF

V: TRBV9
J: TRBJ1-1
CDR3: CASSVATEMNTEAFF

V: TRBV27
J: TRBJ2-7
CDR3: CASSWGQGAPEQYF

V: TRBV9
J: TRBJ1-2
CDR3: CASSVVGGGRGYTF

V: TRBV5-6
J: TRBJ1-2
CDR3: CASSFRDSLSYGYTF

V: TRBV7-6
J: TRBJ1-2
CDR3: CASSRGGTGTSYGYTF

V: TRBV6-4
J: TRBJ1-1
CDR3: CASSDGQGATEAFF

V: TRBV4-1
J: TRBJ2-7
CDR3: CASSQEARYSYEQYF

V: TRBV5-4
J: TRBJ1-1
CDR3: CASSNLQGVDTEAFF

V: TRBV2
J: TRBJ2-5
CDR3: CASTHPDGVWDQETQYF

V: TRBV11-2
J: TRBJ2-7
CDR3: CASSRGQGDYEQYF

V: TRBV28
J: TRBJ2-7
CDR3: CASSFTGASYEQYF

V: TRBV18
J: TRBJ2-5
CDR3: CASSPYIRTSGVQETQYF

V: TRBV19
J: TRBJ1-1
CDR3: CASSIIGVSATEAFF

V: TRBV10-1
J: TRBJ1-3
CDR3: CASSEATGNTIYF

V: TRBV27
J: TRBJ2-7
CDR3: CASSFGGTGVYEQYF

V: TRBV5-5
J: TRBJ2-5
CDR3: CASSPLGTANQETQYF

V: TRBV3-1/TRBV3-2
J: TRBJ1-2
CDR3: CASSPGQGALEYGYTF